The 5 T cell receptor beta chains given below trace back to one sample, sequenced in a study of vaccination and CD4 T cells after COVID-19. These receptors' antigens are unknown. Treatment given: approximately 10-day PBMC culture with coronavirus spike peptide pools or control peptides (ViraFEST assay). Once obtained from cultured CD4+ T cells, the DNA was sequenced using the Oncomine TCR Beta short-read assay. MiXCR, applied by TCRdb to the PCR reads, yields one record per CDR3 protein. This sample has 11,000 to 15,000 distinct CDR3 sequences; under 30% occur once, and the top ten carry about 20%. Sequenced sample: cultured CD4+ T cells from blood. The receptors here all came from a human donor with COVID-19.

Within the sample, this clonotype is medium-sized (0.01 to 0.1%). This chain uses TRBV30 with TRBJ1-6; a weak D match, TRBD1 (5 bases). CDR1 is GTSNPN and CDR2 is SVGIG in the germline V gene (reference sequence). The CDR3 is 18 amino acids. Deletions cut 3 bases from V and 1 base from J, with 19 bases between. The CDR3 spells CAWRKGVMIGSYNSPLHF. As DNA, the CDR3 is TGTGCCTGGAGAAAAGGGGTGATGATAGGATCCTATAATTCACCCCTCCACTTT.

This clonotype was found a few times. CDR3 in DNA: TGTGCCAGCCCAGGACAGAACACTGAAGCTTTCTTT. Amino acids: CASPGQNTEAFF. This chain joins TRBV6-1 and TRBJ1-1; a possible D gene is TRBD1 (5 bases). Germline V CDR1 and CDR2: MNHNS, SASEGT. V gave up 8 bases and J gave up 1 base, with 8 bases separating them. The CDR3 has 12 amino acids.

This clonotype was recorded a few times. The chain uses TRBV7-9 and TRBJ1-1; D possibly corresponds to TRBD1 (6 bases). The CDR3 sequence is 14 residues long. CDR1 and CDR2 (germline): SEHNR, FQNEAQ (reference sequence). Trimming stripped 1 base from V and 3 bases from J, with 9 bases between. DNA of the CDR3: TGTGCCAGCAGCTTAGAAACAGGGCACACTGAAGCTTTCTTT. Its translation: CASSLETGHTEAFF.

The chain is built from TRBV5-1 and TRBJ1-1; D is unresolved. The CDR3 runs 13 residues. Deletions cut 0 bases from V and 8 bases from J, with 11 bases between. Germline assignment: CDR1 SGHRS and CDR2 YFSETQ. CDR3 bases: TGCGCCAGCAGCTTGGCGGTGGAGGGAGAAGCTTTCTTT. It yields the protein CASSLAVEGEAFF.

The table lists this clonotype with a few counts. The chain carries TRBV20-1 and TRBJ2-2; D uncertain. Germline values: CDR1 DFQATT, CDR2 SNEGSKA (reference sequence). With 0 bases removed from V and 3 bases from J, the gap between germline ends came to 11 bases. The CDR3 runs to 15 residues. In nucleotides, the CDR3 is TGCAGTGCTAGAGAAATCCGCGCTTACACCGGGGAGCTGTTTTTT. Amino acid sequence: CSAREIRAYTGELFF.